This T cell receptor (beta chain) comes out of a study of molecular identifiers for immune sequencing clone quantification. TCRdb passed the PCR reads through MiXCR, listing each CDR3 protein once. The sample has 35,000 or so distinct CDR3 sequences; over 15% are singletons. Sequenced: naive CD8+ T cells from blood, with Jurkat cell RNA spiked in. Noted subset: FACS-sorted CD8+CD4-CCR7+CD45RA+ naive T cells. The clonotype comes from a human donor in good health. Some libraries in this study had Jurkat cell RNA spiked in.

The CDR3 is CASSPTSGYNEQFF. The CDR3 DNA reads as TGTGCCAGCAGTCCGACTAGCGGATACAATGAGCAGTTCTTC. V and J are TRBV6-5 and TRBJ2-1; 9 nucleotides line up with TRBD2. The CDR3 consists of 14 residues. Looked up from germline, CDR1 is MNHEY and CDR2 is SVGAGI. The J segment lost 4 bases and the V segment lost 5 bases, leaving 3 bases of the junction unmatched.